Below are 2 T cell receptor beta chains sequenced from a single sample in a study of identifying expanded T cells in peripheral blood. The repertoire was sequenced with immunoSEQ multiplex PCR; TCRdb's copy has only in-frame clones and lacks some. The sample consists of approximately 97,000 clones, about 87% of them appearing once. The sequencing sample was made of blood. All receptors come from a person aged 18 to 70 in good health.

This clone occurred once. The CDR3 sequence is CSVDQGAGDTQYF. The CDR3 DNA reads TGCAGCGTTGACCAGGGGGCCGGAGATACGCAGTATTTT. The chain recombines TRBV29-1 with TRBJ2-3, with TRBD1 identical over 8 bases. The CDR3 has 13 residues. The V segment lost 3 bases and the J segment 5 bases; nucleotides outside the gene matches: 4. The germline V gene encodes CDR1 SQVTM and CDR2 ANQGSEA.

The V call is TRBV29-1, the J call TRBJ1-4; maybe TRBD1 (5 bases). This CDR3 has 13 amino acids. Germline CDR1 reads SQVTM; CDR2 reads ANQGSEA. V lost 7 bases, J lost 8 bases, and 17 bases lay in between. For the CDR3, the DNA is TGCAGCGGATCCGGGTCCGGGGGGGAAAAACTGTTTTTT. Protein sequence: CSGSGSGGEKLFF.